Presented here are 3 T cell receptor beta chains from one specimen sequenced in a study of CD8+ T cells in alopecia areata. cDNA reverse transcribed from extracted RNA served as the sequencing template. TCRdb's copy holds only in-frame clones and misses some; the assay was immunoSEQ multiplex PCR. This sample yields 100,000 to 150,000 clones, of which roughly two thirds are seen a single time; approximately 2.8% belongs to the top ten. Input material: CD4+ T cells sorted from blood. All receptors come from a human donor in good health.

The CDR3: CAWRPGPREEKLFF. CDR3 nucleotides: TGTGCCTGGAGGCCGGGCCCGAGGGAGGAAAAACTGTTTTTT. This rearrangement joins TRBV30 to TRBJ1-4; no firm D call. CDR3 length equals 14 residues. From germline, CDR1 is GTSNPN and CDR2 SVGIG (reference sequence). Trimming shortened V by 3 bases and J by 8 bases, and 16 bases separated the two germline ends.

The chain employs TRBV4-2 and TRBJ2-1; 9 nucleotides line up with TRBD2. CDR3 size: 17 residues. The V segment lost 1 base and the J segment 10 bases; nucleotides outside the gene matches: 14. Germline-derived CDR1 and CDR2 are LGHNA and YNFKEQ. The CDR3 loop reads CASSQAPPAGGPVEQFF. The CDR3 bases are TGTGCCAGCAGCCAAGCCCCCCCCGCGGGGGGGCCGGTCGAGCAGTTCTTC.

The sample holds a few counts of this clone. V usage is TRBV5-4 and J usage is TRBJ1-1, with TRBD1 identical over 8 bases. Trimming took 3 bases from V and 4 from J; bases not matched to a gene: 2. The CDR3 is 13 residues long. CDR1 is SGHNT, CDR2 YYREEE, per germline (reference sequence). CDR3 protein: CASSSDRATEAFF. CDR3 sequence (DNA): TGTGCCAGCAGCTCGGACAGGGCCACTGAAGCTTTCTTT.